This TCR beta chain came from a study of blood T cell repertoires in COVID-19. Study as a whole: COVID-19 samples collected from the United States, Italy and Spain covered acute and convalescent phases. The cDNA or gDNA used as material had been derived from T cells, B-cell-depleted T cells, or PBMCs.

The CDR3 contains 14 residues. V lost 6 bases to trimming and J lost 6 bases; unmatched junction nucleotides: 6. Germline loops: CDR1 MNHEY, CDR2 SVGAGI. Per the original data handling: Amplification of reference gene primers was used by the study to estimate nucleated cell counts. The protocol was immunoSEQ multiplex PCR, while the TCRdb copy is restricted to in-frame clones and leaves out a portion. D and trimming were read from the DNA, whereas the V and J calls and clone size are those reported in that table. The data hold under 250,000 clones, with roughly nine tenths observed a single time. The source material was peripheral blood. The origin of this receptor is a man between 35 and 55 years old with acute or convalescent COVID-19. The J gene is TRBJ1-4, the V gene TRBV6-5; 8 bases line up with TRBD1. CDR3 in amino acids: CASRLDRADEKLFF. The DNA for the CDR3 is TGTGCCAGCAGGTTGGACAGGGCCGATGAAAAACTGTTTTTT.